This entry describes one TCR beta chain. Germline assignment: CDR1 KGHDR and CDR2 SFDVKD. The CDR3 is made up of 18 amino acids. V was pared by 3 bases and J by 1 base, with 3 bases of the junction left unmatched. The data were taken from a study of blood T cell repertoires in COVID-19. Study background: Italy, Spain and the United States were the sources of the convalescent and acute COVID-19 samples. The analysed material was cDNA or gDNA that came from T cells, B-cell-depleted T cells, or PBMCs.

Original handling: Researchers report that nucleated cell counts were estimated from reference gene primer amplification. Sequenced by immunoSEQ multiplex PCR; TCRdb stores in-frame clones only, minus some. For V, J and clone size, that table is used; D and trimming come from the DNA. This table has approximately 200,000 clones, 85% to 90% appearing once. Sample: peripheral blood. The origin of this receptor is a woman aged 45-65 years with acute or convalescent COVID-19. The chain couples TRBV24-1 to TRBJ2-6; TRBD2 aligns across 12 bases. CDR3 sequence: CATSDPSGGASGANVLTF. CDR3 in DNA: TGTGCCACCAGTGATCCTAGCGGGGGGGCATCTGGGGCCAACGTCCTGACTTTC.